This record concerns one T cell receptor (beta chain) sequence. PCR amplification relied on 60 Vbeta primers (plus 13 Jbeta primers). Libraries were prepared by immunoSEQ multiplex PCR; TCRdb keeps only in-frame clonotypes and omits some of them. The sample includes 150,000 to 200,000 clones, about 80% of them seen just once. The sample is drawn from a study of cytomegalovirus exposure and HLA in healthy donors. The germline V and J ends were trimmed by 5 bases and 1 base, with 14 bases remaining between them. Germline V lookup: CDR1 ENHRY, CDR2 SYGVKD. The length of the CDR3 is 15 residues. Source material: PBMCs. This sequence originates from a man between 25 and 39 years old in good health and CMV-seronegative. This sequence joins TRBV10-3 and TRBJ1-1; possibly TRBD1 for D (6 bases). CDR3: CAISSRQDENTEAFF. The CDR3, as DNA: TGTGCCATCAGTAGCCGACAGGACGAGAACACTGAAGCTTTCTTT.